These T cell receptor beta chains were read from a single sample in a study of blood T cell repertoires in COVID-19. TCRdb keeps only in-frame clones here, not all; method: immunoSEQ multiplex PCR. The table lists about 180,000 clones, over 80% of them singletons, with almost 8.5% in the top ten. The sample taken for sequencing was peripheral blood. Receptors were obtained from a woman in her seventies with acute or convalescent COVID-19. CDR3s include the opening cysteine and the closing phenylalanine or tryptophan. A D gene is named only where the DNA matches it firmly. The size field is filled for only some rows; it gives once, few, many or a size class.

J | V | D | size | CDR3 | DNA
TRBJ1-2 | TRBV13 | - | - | CASSHNTENYGYTF | TGTGCCAGCAGCCATAATACAGAGAACTATGGCTACACCTTC
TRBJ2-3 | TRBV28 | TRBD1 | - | CASSFPQGAETDTQYF | TGTGCCAGCAGTTTCCCACAGGGGGCTGAGACAGATACGCAGTATTTT
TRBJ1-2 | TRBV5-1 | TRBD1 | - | CASSSTTGVYGYTF | TGCGCCAGCAGCTCGACCACAGGGGTATATGGCTACACCTTC
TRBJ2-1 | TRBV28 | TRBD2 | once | CASGRAGGLYNEQFF | TGTGCCAGCGGGCGAGCGGGGGGCCTCTACAATGAGCAGTTCTTC
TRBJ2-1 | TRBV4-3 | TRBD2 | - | CASSQAGGTYNEQFF | TGCGCCAGCAGCCAAGCGGGAGGGACCTACAATGAGCAGTTCTTC
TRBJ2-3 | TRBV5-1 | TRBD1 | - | CASSSRPKTGGGTDTQYF | TGCGCCAGCAGCTCACGTCCCAAAACAGGGGGCGGCACAGATACGCAGTATTTT
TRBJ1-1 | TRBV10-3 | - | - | CAISESNRANLRF | TGTGCCATCAGTGAGTCGAACAGGGCCAATCTTCGATTT
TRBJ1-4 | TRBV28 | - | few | CASMREKLFF | TGTGCCAGCATGAGGGAAAAACTGTTTTTT
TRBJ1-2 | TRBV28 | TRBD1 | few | CASTVDRVGSYTF | TGTGCCAGCACCGTCGACAGGGTCGGTAGCTACACCTTC
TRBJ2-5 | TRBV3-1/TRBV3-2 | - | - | CASSLFRETQYF | TGTGCCAGCAGCCTGTTTCGGGAGACCCAGTACTTC
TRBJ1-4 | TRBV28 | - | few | CASSLYMRPAYEKLFF | TGTGCCAGCAGTTTATATATGAGGCCAGCTTATGAAAAACTGTTTTTT
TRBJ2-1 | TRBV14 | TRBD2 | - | CASSQTASGRRTEQFF | TGTGCCAGCAGCCAAACGGCTAGCGGGAGACGTACTGAGCAGTTCTTC